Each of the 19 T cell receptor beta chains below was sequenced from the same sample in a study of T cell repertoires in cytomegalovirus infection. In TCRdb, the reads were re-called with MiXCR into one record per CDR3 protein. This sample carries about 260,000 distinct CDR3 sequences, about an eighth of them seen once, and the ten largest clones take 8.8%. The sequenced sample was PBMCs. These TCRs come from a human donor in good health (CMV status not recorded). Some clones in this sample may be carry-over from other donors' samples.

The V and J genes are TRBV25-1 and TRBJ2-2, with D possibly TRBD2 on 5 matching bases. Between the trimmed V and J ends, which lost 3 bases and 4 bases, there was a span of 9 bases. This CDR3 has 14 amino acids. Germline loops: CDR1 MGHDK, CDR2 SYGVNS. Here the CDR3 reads CASSDWRTTGELFF. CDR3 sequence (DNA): TGTGCCAGCAGTGACTGGAGGACCACCGGGGAGCTGTTTTTT.

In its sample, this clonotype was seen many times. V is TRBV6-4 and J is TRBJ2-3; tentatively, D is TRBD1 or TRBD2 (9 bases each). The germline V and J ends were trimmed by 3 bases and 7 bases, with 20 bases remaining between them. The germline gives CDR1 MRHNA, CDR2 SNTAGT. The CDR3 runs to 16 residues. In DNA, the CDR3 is TGTGCCAGCAGTGAAACAGGGGGCGGGGGGGCCAATACGCAGTATTTT. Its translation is CASSETGGGGANTQYF.

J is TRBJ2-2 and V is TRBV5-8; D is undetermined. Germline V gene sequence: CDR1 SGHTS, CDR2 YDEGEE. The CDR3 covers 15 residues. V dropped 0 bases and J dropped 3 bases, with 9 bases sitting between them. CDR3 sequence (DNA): TGTGCCAGCAGCTTGGTCGGCGGAGACACCGGGGAGCTGTTTTTT. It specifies CASSLVGGDTGELFF.

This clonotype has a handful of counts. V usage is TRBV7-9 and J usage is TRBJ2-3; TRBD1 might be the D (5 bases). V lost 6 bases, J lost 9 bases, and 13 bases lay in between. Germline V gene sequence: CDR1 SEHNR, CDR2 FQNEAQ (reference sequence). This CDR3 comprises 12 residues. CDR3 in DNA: TGTGCCAGCAGATCTCTAGGGGAAACGCAGTATTTT. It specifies CASRSLGETQYF.

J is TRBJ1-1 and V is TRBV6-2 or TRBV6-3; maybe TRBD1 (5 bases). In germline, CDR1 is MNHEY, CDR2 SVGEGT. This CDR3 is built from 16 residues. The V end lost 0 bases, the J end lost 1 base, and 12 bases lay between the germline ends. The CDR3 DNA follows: TGTGCCAGCAGTTACTCGATAGGGGATCCGAACACTGAAGCTTTCTTT. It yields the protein CASSYSIGDPNTEAFF.

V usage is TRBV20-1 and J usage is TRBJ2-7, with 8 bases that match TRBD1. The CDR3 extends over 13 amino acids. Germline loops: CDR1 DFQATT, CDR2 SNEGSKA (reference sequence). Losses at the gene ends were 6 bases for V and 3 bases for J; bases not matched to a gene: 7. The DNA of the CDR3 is TGCAGTGCAACGGGGACAGGTCACTACGAGCAGTACTTC. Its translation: CSATGTGHYEQYF.

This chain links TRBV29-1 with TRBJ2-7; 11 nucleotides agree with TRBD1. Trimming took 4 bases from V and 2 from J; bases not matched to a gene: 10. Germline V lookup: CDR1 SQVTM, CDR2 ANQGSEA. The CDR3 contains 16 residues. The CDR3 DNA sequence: TGCAGCGTTGTTGGACAGGGGGCCCGGATGGCCTACGAGCAGTACTTC. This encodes CSVVGQGARMAYEQYF.

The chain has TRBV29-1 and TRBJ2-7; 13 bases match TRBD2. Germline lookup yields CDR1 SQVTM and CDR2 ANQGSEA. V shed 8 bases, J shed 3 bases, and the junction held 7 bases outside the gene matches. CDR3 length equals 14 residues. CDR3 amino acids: CSITGTSGIYEQYF. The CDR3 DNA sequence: TGCAGCATAACCGGGACTAGCGGGATCTACGAGCAGTACTTC.

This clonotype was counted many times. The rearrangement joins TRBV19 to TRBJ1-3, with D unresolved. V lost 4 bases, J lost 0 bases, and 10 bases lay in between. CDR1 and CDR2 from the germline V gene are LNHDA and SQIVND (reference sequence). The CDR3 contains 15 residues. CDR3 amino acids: CASSTAGNSGNTIYF. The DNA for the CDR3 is TGTGCCAGTAGTACCGCGGGGAACTCTGGAAACACCATATATTTT.

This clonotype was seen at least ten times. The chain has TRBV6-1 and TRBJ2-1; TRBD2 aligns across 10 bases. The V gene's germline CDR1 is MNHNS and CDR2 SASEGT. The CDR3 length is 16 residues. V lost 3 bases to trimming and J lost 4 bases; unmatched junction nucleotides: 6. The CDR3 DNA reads TGTGCCAGCAGTGAGAGCCTAGCGGGAGTATACAATGAGCAGTTCTTC. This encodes CASSESLAGVYNEQFF.

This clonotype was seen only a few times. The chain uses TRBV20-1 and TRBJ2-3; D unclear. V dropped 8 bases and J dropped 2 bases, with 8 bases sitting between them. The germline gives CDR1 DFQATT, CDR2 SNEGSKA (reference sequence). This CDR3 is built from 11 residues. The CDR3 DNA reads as TGCAGTTACCGGTCCACAGATACGCAGTATTTT. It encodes CSYRSTDTQYF.

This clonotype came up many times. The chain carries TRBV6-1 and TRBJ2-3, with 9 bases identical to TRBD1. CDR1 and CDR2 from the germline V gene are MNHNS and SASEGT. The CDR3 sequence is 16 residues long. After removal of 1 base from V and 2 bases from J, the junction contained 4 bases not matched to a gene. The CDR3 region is CASSEGGDRVTDTQYF. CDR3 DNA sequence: TGTGCCAGCAGTGAAGGGGGGGACAGGGTCACAGATACGCAGTATTTT.

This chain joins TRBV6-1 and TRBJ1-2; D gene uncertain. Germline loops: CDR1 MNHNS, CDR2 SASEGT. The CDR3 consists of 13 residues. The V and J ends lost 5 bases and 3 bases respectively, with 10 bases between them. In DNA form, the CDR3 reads TGTGCCAGCAGTTACAATGGATACTATGGCTACACCTTC. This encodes CASSYNGYYGYTF.

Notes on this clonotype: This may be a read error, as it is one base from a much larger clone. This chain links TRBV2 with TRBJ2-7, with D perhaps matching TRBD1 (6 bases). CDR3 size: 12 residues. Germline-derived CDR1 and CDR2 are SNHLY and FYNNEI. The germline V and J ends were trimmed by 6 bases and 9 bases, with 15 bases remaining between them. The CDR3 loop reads CASRRDNAGQYF. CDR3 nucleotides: TGTGCCAGCAGACGGGACAACGCAGGGCAGTACTTC. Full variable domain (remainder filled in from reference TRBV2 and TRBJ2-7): EPEVTQTPSHQVTQMGQEVILRCVPISNHLYFYWYRQILGQKVEFLVSFYNNEISEKSEIFDDQFSVERPDGSNFTLKIRSTKLEDSAMYFCASRRDNAGQYFGPGTRLTVT.

CDR3 in DNA: TGCAGCGTGCCCACAGGGGGCGTTTTAAATGAGCAGTTCTTC. Translated: CSVPTGGVLNEQFF. The chain recombines TRBV29-1 with TRBJ2-1; 9 bases agree with TRBD1. The germline V gene encodes CDR1 SQVTM and CDR2 ANQGSEA. The J segment lost 7 bases and the V segment lost 6 bases, leaving 10 bases of the junction unmatched. This CDR3 has 14 residues.

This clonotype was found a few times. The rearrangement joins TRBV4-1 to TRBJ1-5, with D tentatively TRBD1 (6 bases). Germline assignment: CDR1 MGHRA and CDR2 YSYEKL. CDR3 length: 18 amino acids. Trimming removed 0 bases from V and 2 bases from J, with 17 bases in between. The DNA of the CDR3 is TGCGCCAGCAGCCAAGATTTGAGGGGGAGTATCGGCAATCAGCCCCAGCATTTT. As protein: CASSQDLRGSIGNQPQHF.

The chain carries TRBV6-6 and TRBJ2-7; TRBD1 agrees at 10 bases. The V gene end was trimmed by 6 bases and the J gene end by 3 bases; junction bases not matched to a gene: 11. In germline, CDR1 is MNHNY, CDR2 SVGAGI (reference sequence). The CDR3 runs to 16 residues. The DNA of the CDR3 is TGTGCCAGCAGACCCTATACCGGGACAGGGGACTACGAGCAGTACTTC. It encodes CASRPYTGTGDYEQYF.

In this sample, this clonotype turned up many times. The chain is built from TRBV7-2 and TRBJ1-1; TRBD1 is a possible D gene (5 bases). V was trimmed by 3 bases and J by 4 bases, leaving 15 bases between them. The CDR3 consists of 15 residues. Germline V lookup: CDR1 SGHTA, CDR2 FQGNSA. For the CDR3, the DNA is TGTGCCAGCAGCTTGGGTGGGGGATGGGGCACTGAAGCTTTCTTT. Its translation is CASSLGGGWGTEAFF.

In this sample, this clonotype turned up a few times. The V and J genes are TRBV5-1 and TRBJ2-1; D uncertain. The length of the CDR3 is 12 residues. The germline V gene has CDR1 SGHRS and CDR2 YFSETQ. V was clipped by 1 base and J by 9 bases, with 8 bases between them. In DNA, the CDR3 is TGCGCCAGCAGCTTGAGGTTAGGTGAGCAGTTCTTC. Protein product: CASSLRLGEQFF.